These 2 T cell receptor beta chains were all obtained from the same sample, sequenced in a study of blood T cell repertoires in COVID-19. Assay used: immunoSEQ multiplex PCR; TCRdb lists only in-frame clones, some missing. The sample lists around 130,000 clones, roughly 80% seen once, with 18% in the top ten. Sequencing was performed on PBMCs or T cells enriched from blood (not recorded which). All receptors come from a man aged 25-40 years who had recovered from COVID-19.

The rearrangement joins TRBV11-3 to TRBJ2-2; 9 bases fit TRBD2. The CDR3 length is 18 residues. CDR1 and CDR2 (germline): SGHNT, YENEEA. V gave up 5 bases and J gave up 9 bases; unmatched junction bases: 19. CDR3 region: CASSRGTSISILEWELFF. Here the CDR3 DNA reads TGTGCCAGCAGCCGTGGGACTAGCATCTCTATTCTAGAGTGGGAGCTGTTTTTT.

The chain recombines TRBV19 with TRBJ2-1; D perhaps matches TRBD1 (5 bases). Germline V lookup: CDR1 LNHDA, CDR2 SQIVND (reference sequence). The CDR3 length is 13 residues. The V gene lost 3 bases and the J gene lost 6 bases, with 9 bases spanning the gap. The CDR3: CASSIRQTNEQFF. CDR3 DNA: TGTGCCAGTAGTATCCGACAGACCAATGAGCAGTTCTTC.